What follows are 23 T cell receptor beta chains derived from one specimen sequenced in a study of blood T cell repertoires in COVID-19. Profiled with immunoSEQ multiplex PCR; TCRdb holds only in-frame clones, not every one. This sample has fewer than 130,000 clones; around 76% occur once, and the top ten carry around 4%. Sequenced sample: peripheral blood. The receptor set was obtained from a woman of 80 years or more with acute or convalescent COVID-19.

The chain carries TRBV10-1 and TRBJ1-6, with D perhaps matching TRBD1 (5 bases). Trimming removed 8 bases from V and 6 bases from J, with 14 bases in between. This CDR3 is 14 amino acids long. Per the germline V gene, CDR1 is WNHNN and CDR2 is SYGVQD (reference sequence). The CDR3 spells CASRGEGVNSPLHF. CDR3 nucleotides: TGCGCCAGCCGCGGGGAAGGGGTTAATTCACCCCTCCACTTT.

This rearrangement joins TRBV4-2 to TRBJ2-1, with 10 positions matching TRBD2. The CDR3 contains 16 residues. J gave up 5 bases and V 1 base, and 5 bases lay outside the gene matches. Looked up from germline, CDR1 is LGHNA and CDR2 is YNFKEQ. The CDR3, as DNA: TGTGCCAGCAGCCAAGGCCAGGGACTAGCGAACAATGAGCAGTTCTTC. This translates into CASSQGQGLANNEQFF.

V is TRBV25-1 and J is TRBJ1-2, with D unclear. The CDR3 is made up of 13 amino acids. Trimming removed 3 bases at V and 8 bases at J, with 13 bases between. The germline V gene encodes CDR1 MGHDK and CDR2 SYGVNS. The CDR3 loop is CASSEAALRGYTF. The CDR3 coding sequence is TGTGCCAGCAGTGAGGCCGCTCTCAGGGGCTACACCTTC.

The CDR3 spells CASSPPSGTRSYNEQFF. The CDR3 DNA sequence: TGTGCCAGCAGCCCACCTTCCGGGACTAGGTCCTACAATGAGCAGTTCTTC. V is TRBV27 and J is TRBJ2-1; TRBD2 agrees at 8 bases. The trim removed 6 bases at V and 1 base at J, leaving 11 bases unmatched. This CDR3 contains 17 residues. Per the germline V gene, CDR1 is MNHEY and CDR2 is SMNVEV (reference sequence).

The chain links TRBV2 to TRBJ2-1, with 8 nucleotides matching TRBD2. The CDR3 consists of 15 residues. With V trimmed by 3 bases and J by 7 bases, 8 bases remained unmatched. Germline assignment: CDR1 SNHLY and CDR2 FYNNEI. CDR3 in DNA: TGTGCCAGCAGTGAGCCGGGGGGGCCGCAGAATGAGCAGTTCTTC. Translating it yields CASSEPGGPQNEQFF.

The rearrangement uses TRBV27 and TRBJ2-1, with unresolved D. The V end was cut by 5 bases, the J end by 10 bases, with 15 bases between. Germline lookup yields CDR1 MNHEY and CDR2 SMNVEV (reference sequence). This CDR3 contains 13 residues. The CDR3 sequence: CASSLGGAIEQFF. DNA of the CDR3: TGTGCCAGCAGTCTAGGTGGTGCCATAGAGCAGTTCTTC.

This clone was observed a few times. V and J are TRBV3-1 (or the pseudogene TRBV3-2) and TRBJ1-5; 7 bases fit TRBD1. Unmatched junction bases numbered 0, after V lost 1 base and J lost 0 bases. The CDR3 is 15 residues long. The germline CDR1 and CDR2 sequences are LGHDT and YNNKEL (reference sequence). The CDR3: CASSQGDSSNQPQHF. As DNA, the CDR3 is TGTGCCAGCAGCCAAGGGGACAGTAGCAATCAGCCCCAGCATTTT.

The CDR3 is CASSTDSNYGYTF. Written as DNA, the CDR3 is TGTGCCAGCAGCACCGACTCTAACTATGGCTACACCTTC. This chain joins TRBV5-4 and TRBJ1-2, with D uncertain. The CDR3 has 13 residues. Trimming took 4 bases from V and 0 from J, leaving 7 bases between them. The germline gives CDR1 SGHNT, CDR2 YYREEE (reference sequence).

The DNA for the CDR3 is TGTGCCAGCAGCCTCCGGACTGAGAGCGGGGAGCTGTTTTTT. It encodes CASSLRTESGELFF. The chain employs TRBV7-9 and TRBJ2-2; possibly TRBD2 for D (5 bases). There are 14 residues in the CDR3. Germline CDR1 reads SEHNR; CDR2 reads FQNEAQ (reference sequence). V was clipped by 5 bases and J by 7 bases, with 14 bases between them.

This chain links TRBV29-1 with TRBJ2-2, with D perhaps matching TRBD2 (7 bases). The CDR3 runs to 16 residues. Germline CDR1 is SQVTM and CDR2 is ANQGSEA. V was cut by 6 bases and J by 4 bases, with 21 bases left in between. The CDR3 reads CSVVELARGVTGELFF. CDR3 sequence (DNA): TGCAGCGTAGTAGAACTAGCGAGGGGGGTCACCGGGGAGCTGTTTTTT.

The J gene is TRBJ1-5, the V gene TRBV19; TRBD1 aligns across 7 bases. Per germline, CDR1 LNHDA and CDR2 SQIVND (reference sequence). This CDR3 is 15 amino acids long. Unmatched junction bases numbered 6, after V lost 3 bases and J lost 4 bases. CDR3 nucleotide sequence: TGTGCCAGTAGTATTTCGGGACAGAAGAATCAGCCCCAGCATTTT. Translating it yields CASSISGQKNQPQHF.

CDR3 protein: CASRKGTLEAFF. CDR3 bases: TGTGCCAGCAGAAAAGGGACTTTAGAAGCTTTCTTT. This rearrangement joins TRBV6-5 to TRBJ1-1, with a tentative D call TRBD1 (5 bases). Trimming shortened V by 6 bases and J by 8 bases, and 13 bases separated the two germline ends. Germline CDR1 reads MNHEY; CDR2 reads SVGAGI. The CDR3 is 12 residues long.

This chain joins TRBV24-1 and TRBJ2-3, with TRBD2 matching over 8 bases. In germline, CDR1 is KGHDR, CDR2 SFDVKD. The CDR3 has 17 residues. The J segment lost 2 bases and the V segment lost 5 bases, leaving 11 bases of the junction unmatched. CDR3 nucleotide sequence: TGTGCCACCAGTGCCCTTGAGCGAGCGGGAGACACAGATACGCAGTATTTT. This encodes CATSALERAGDTDTQYF.

The sample holds one count of this clone. The chain has TRBV7-9 and TRBJ1-2, with D possibly TRBD1 on 5 matching bases. This CDR3 has 15 amino acids. Germline CDR1 reads SEHNR; CDR2 reads FQNEAQ (reference sequence). Deletions cut 4 bases from V and 0 bases from J, with 12 bases between. The CDR3, as DNA: TGTGCCAGCAGCTCCGGCGGGACCGCTAACTATGGCTACACCTTC. Amino acid sequence: CASSSGGTANYGYTF.

The chain employs TRBV28 and TRBJ1-2, with D unresolved. V was trimmed by 1 base and J by 3 bases, leaving 6 bases between them. Germline V CDR1 and CDR2: MDHEN, SYDVKM. The CDR3 totals 13 residues. The CDR3 nucleotides are TGTGCCAGCAGTTTATCCCGGGACTATGGCTACACCTTC. Its translation is CASSLSRDYGYTF.

This clone was detected once. The rearrangement links TRBV6-2 or TRBV6-3 to TRBJ2-7, with 8 positions matching TRBD2. The J segment lost 3 bases and the V segment lost 3 bases, leaving 4 bases of the junction unmatched. Germline CDR1 reads MNHEY; CDR2 reads SVGEGT. This CDR3 comprises 14 residues. Here the CDR3 reads CASSYRTSGYEQYF. The CDR3 DNA sequence: TGTGCCAGCAGTTATAGAACTAGCGGCTACGAGCAGTACTTC.

The V gene is TRBV11-2, the J gene TRBJ1-3, with D perhaps matching TRBD1 (5 bases). Per germline, CDR1 SGHAT and CDR2 FQNNGV. CDR3 length: 16 amino acids. V lost 5 bases and J 0 bases, leaving 14 bases between the germline ends. Here the CDR3 DNA reads TGTGCCAGCAGCCATATCAGGGTTGCCTCTGGAAACACCATATATTTT. Residues: CASSHIRVASGNTIYF. Full variable domain (rest looked up from reference TRBV11-2 and TRBJ1-3): EAGVAQSPRYKIIEKRQSVAFWCNPISGHATLYWYQQILGQGPKLLIQFQNNGVVDDSQLPKDRFSAERLKGVDSTLKIQPAKLEDSAVYLCASSHIRVASGNTIYFGEGSWLTVV.

The chain has TRBV7-9 and TRBJ2-5; 10 nucleotides align to TRBD2. The CDR3 spans 15 residues. Per the germline V gene, CDR1 is SEHNR and CDR2 is FQNEAQ (reference sequence). V lost 3 bases to trimming and J lost 5 bases; unmatched junction nucleotides: 6. The CDR3 is CASSFQAGGWETQYF. CDR3 nucleotides: TGTGCCAGCAGCTTCCAAGCGGGAGGGTGGGAGACCCAGTACTTC.

This clone has just a few counts. The rearrangement links TRBV4-2 to TRBJ2-5; D is unclear. From germline, CDR1 is LGHNA and CDR2 YNFKEQ. CDR3 size: 15 residues. V was pared by 1 base and J by 2 bases, with 11 bases between. The CDR3, as DNA: TGTGCCAGCAGCCAAGGCGAGGAGTTTCAAGAGACCCAGTACTTC. This translates into CASSQGEEFQETQYF.

The gene calls are TRBV6-5 and TRBJ2-2; TRBD1 agrees at 10 bases. Germline V gives CDR1 MNHEY, CDR2 SVGAGI. The CDR3 spans 15 residues. Trimming took 6 bases from V and 6 from J; bases not matched to a gene: 7. CDR3: CASSRQGATAGELFF. CDR3 DNA: TGTGCCAGCAGCAGACAGGGGGCAACGGCCGGGGAGCTGTTTTTT.

The V gene is TRBV7-2, the J gene TRBJ2-1; 8 nucleotides align to TRBD1. The CDR3 is 13 amino acids. The J segment lost 15 bases and the V segment lost 2 bases, leaving 9 bases of the junction unmatched. Germline V gene lookup returns CDR1 SGHTA and CDR2 FQGNSA. This chain's CDR3 is CASSLNSRTGSFF. The CDR3 DNA follows: TGTGCCAGCAGCTTAAATAGCAGGACAGGGTCGTTCTTC.

This clone occurred once. The rearrangement links TRBV6-6 to TRBJ2-6; D unclear. This CDR3 is 15 amino acids long. V was clipped by 0 bases and J by 2 bases, with 5 bases between them. Germline CDR1 and CDR2: MNHNY and SVGAGI (reference sequence). Here the CDR3 DNA reads TGTGCCAGCAGTTACTCTGGCACTGGGGCCAACGTCCTGACTTTC. Protein: CASSYSGTGANVLTF.

The chain combines TRBV5-1 with TRBJ2-2, with D possibly being TRBD2 (5 bases). CDR3 size: 14 residues. With 0 bases removed from V and 9 bases from J, the gap between germline ends came to 12 bases. Germline CDR1 reads SGHRS; CDR2 reads YFSETQ. The CDR3 reads CASSLVGSQRELFF. In nucleotides, the CDR3 is TGCGCCAGCAGCTTGGTGGGGAGCCAGCGGGAGCTGTTTTTT.